The source of this T cell receptor (beta chain) is a study of blood T cell repertoires in COVID-19. Study information: In each case, the material was cDNA or gDNA derived from T cells, B-cell-depleted T cells, or PBMCs.

The CDR3 is 14 amino acids. V was clipped by 0 bases and J by 0 bases, with 8 bases between them. CDR1 GTSNPN and CDR2 SVGIG come from the germline V gene (reference sequence). Some clones are missing from TCRdb's copy, which holds only in-frame ones; the method was immunoSEQ multiplex PCR. This repertoire shows 200,000 to 250,000 clones, under 90% found once; its top ten account for 1.8%. This clone has only a few counts. The sequence was collected from a man aged 55 to 70 who had recovered from COVID-19. The V call is TRBV30, the J call TRBJ1-1; D call uncertain. The source material was PBMCs or T cells enriched from blood (not recorded which). The CDR3 nucleotides read TGTGCCTGGAGTGTAACAGTTATGAACACTGAAGCTTTCTTT. Its protein is CAWSVTVMNTEAFF. Complete variable domain (other parts from reference TRBV30 and TRBJ1-1): SQTIHQWPATLVQPVGSPLSLECTVEGTSNPNLYWYRQAAGRGLQLLFYSVGIGQISSEVPQNLSASRPQDRQFILSSKKLLLSDSGFYLCAWSVTVMNTEAFFGQGTRLTVV.